Listed below are T cell receptor beta chains from one sample, sequenced in a study of human T cells and chemical hapten exposure. Each CDR3 protein gets one entry after TCRdb re-called the RACE reads with MiXCR. The top ten hold around 1.6% of the sample, which has 80,000 to 95,000 distinct CDR3 sequences, approximately 10% seen once. The sample here was whole blood, taken in connection with sensitization to the hapten diphenylcyclopropenone (DPC). The receptors stem from a man in his late teens or twenties with alopecia areata. Some clones in this sample may be carry-over from other donors' samples. Each CDR3 is given with its conserved first and last residue. Fields, in order: CDR3 DNA, CDR3 protein, D gene, clone size, V gene, J gene. D genes are given only for firm matches. Not every row has a clone size; where given, it reads once, few, many or a size class.

TGTGCCAGCAGACACCTTCCAGGGGGCGAGGAGACCCAGTACTTC	CASRHLPGGEETQYF	TRBD1	many	TRBV7-9	TRBJ2-5
TGTGCCAGCAGCCTTAACAGGGGGCTTGTCACTGAAGCTTTCTTT	CASSLNRGLVTEAFF	TRBD1	many	TRBV3-1	TRBJ1-1
TGTGCCAGCAGCTTATCTATGGGGGTGAACACTGAAGCTTTCTTT	CASSLSMGVNTEAFF	.	many	TRBV7-3	TRBJ1-1
TGCAGTGCTAGTAGCGGGGGACCCACAGATACGCAGTATTTT	CSASSGGPTDTQYF	TRBD2	.	TRBV20-1	TRBJ2-3
TGCGCCAGCAGCCAAGATTCGTACGAGCAGTACTTC	CASSQDSYEQYF	.	many	TRBV4-1	TRBJ2-7
TGTGCCAGCAGCCCTAGGGACGGACCGAACACCGGGGAGCTGTTTTTT	CASSPRDGPNTGELFF	.	few	TRBV7-9	TRBJ2-2
TGCAGCGTTGACTGGCTATTCCCAAGGGACAGGGATCCCTTCGGCGGCTACACCTTC	CSVDWLFPRDRDPFGGYTF	TRBD1	.	TRBV29-1	TRBJ1-2
TGTGCCAGCAGCCCCAGCGGGGGGGCAGGGACCCAGTACTTC	CASSPSGGAGTQYF	TRBD2	many	TRBV7-6	TRBJ2-5
TGTGCCAGCAGCTCCCAACCTAGGACAGGGGGCTACGAGCAGTACTTC	CASSSQPRTGGYEQYF	TRBD1	few	TRBV11-2	TRBJ2-7
TGCGCCAGCAGCCAAGTTGAGGGCGGGGGGAACTACAATGAGCAGTTCTTC	CASSQVEGGGNYNEQFF	TRBD2	few	TRBV4-1	TRBJ2-1
TGTGCCAGCAGCTTAGCGCACGGGGCAGGAAACACCATATATTTT	CASSLAHGAGNTIYF	.	.	TRBV7-8	TRBJ1-3
TGCAGCGTGGAGGACAGGGCCACTGAAGCTTTCTTT	CSVEDRATEAFF	TRBD1	many	TRBV29-1	TRBJ1-1
TGCGCCAGCAGCCAACCCGGGACTAGCGGGGGCCCCGGGGAGACCCAGTACTTC	CASSQPGTSGGPGETQYF	TRBD2	many	TRBV4-1	TRBJ2-5
TGTGCCACCTCAGGGTTCACCTATGGCTACACCTTC	CATSGFTYGYTF	.	many	TRBV2	TRBJ1-2
TGCGCCAGCAGCCAAATATGGGACAGGGGACGGGGCTTAGCCAAAAACATTCAGTACTTC	CASSQIWDRGRGLAKNIQYF	TRBD1	many	TRBV4-1	TRBJ2-4
TGTGCCAGCAGCTCCGACATGAACACTGAAGCTTTCTTT	CASSSDMNTEAFF	.	.	TRBV7-6	TRBJ1-1
TGTGCCAGCAGTTTAACGGGAGCGAGCTACGAGCAGTACTTC	CASSLTGASYEQYF	.	many	TRBV12-3/TRBV12-4	TRBJ2-7
TGTGCCAGCAGCTTAGATCATGTCGGGGAGCTGTTTTTT	CASSLDHVGELFF	.	.	TRBV11-2	TRBJ2-2
TGTGCCACTCAGCCTAACCAGGGGCCGAACACTGAAGCTTTCTTT	CATQPNQGPNTEAFF	.	.	TRBV2	TRBJ1-1
TGTGCAAGTCGCTTAACTCCGCGGAGAAAGCAGTATTTT	CASRLTPRRKQYF	.	.	TRBV12-2	TRBJ2-3
TGTGCCAGCAGCGTAGGGGTACGCCAAGAGACCCAGTACTTC	CASSVGVRQETQYF	.	few	TRBV9	TRBJ2-5
TGTGCCAGCAGCTTGTTGCAACTCAATCAGCCCCAGCATTTT	CASSLLQLNQPQHF	.	few	TRBV5-6	TRBJ1-5
TGTGCCAGCAGCTTAGCCGATCCCTCGGAGACCCAGTACTTC	CASSLADPSETQYF	.	few	TRBV7-9	TRBJ2-5
TGCAGTGCTAGACCCGGGACTAGCGGGGGAAATGAGCAGTTCTTC	CSARPGTSGGNEQFF	TRBD2	few	TRBV20-1	TRBJ2-1
TGCAGCGTTACGGACGGAGTCTATGGCTACACCTTC	CSVTDGVYGYTF	.	few	TRBV29-1	TRBJ1-2
TGTGCCAGCAGCTTATTCCGTCAGGACAACTCCTACGAGCAGTACTTC	CASSLFRQDNSYEQYF	.	.	TRBV7-9	TRBJ2-7
TGTGCCAGCAGCGGGGATGCCTCCTACGAGCAGTACTTC	CASSGDASYEQYF	.	few	TRBV11-2	TRBJ2-7
TGCGCCAGCAGCTTTCACAATGAGCAGTTCTTC	CASSFHNEQFF	.	.	TRBV5-1	TRBJ2-1
TGTGCCAGCACCGGGAGCGTGGGGGGCTGGCAGCCCCAGCATTTT	CASTGSVGGWQPQHF	.	.	TRBV6-2/TRBV6-3	TRBJ1-5
TGCGCCAGCAGTGTGGCGGGAAACGAGCAGTACTTC	CASSVAGNEQYF	.	few	TRBV10-1	TRBJ2-7
TGCAGCGTTGGGACATACAATAGCAATCAGCCCCAGCATTTT	CSVGTYNSNQPQHF	.	many	TRBV29-1	TRBJ1-5
TGTGCCAGCAGTGAGTTTATATGGAATGAGCAGTTCTTC	CASSEFIWNEQFF	.	few	TRBV25-1	TRBJ2-1
TGTGCCAGCTCACCCGTTGCGGGGAGCTACGAGCAGTACTTC	CASSPVAGSYEQYF	.	many	TRBV18	TRBJ2-7
TGCAGCGTTGAAGAACAGGGAAGGGAAAAACTGTTTTTT	CSVEEQGREKLFF	.	.	TRBV29-1	TRBJ1-4
TGTGCCAGCAGCTCGGAACCGGGGCGACAAGAGACCCAGTACTTC	CASSSEPGRQETQYF	.	few	TRBV7-2	TRBJ2-5
TGTGCCAGCAGCTCAATTAGGACAGCCACAGATACGCAGTATTTT	CASSSIRTATDTQYF	.	.	TRBV7-9	TRBJ2-3
TGTGCCAGCAGCCGACTAGCGGGGGGGCAGAGTCAAGAGACCCAGTACTTC	CASSRLAGGQSQETQYF	TRBD2	many	TRBV12-3/TRBV12-4	TRBJ2-5
TGTGCCAGCAGCCAAGAGGGGACAGGTTACTCCTACGAGCAGTACTTC	CASSQEGTGYSYEQYF	TRBD1	.	TRBV4-2	TRBJ2-7
TGTGCCAGCAGTTACTCCGGCCGGGATACAACTGGGGCCAACGTCCTGACTTTC	CASSYSGRDTTGANVLTF	.	.	TRBV6-6	TRBJ2-6
TGTGCCAGCAGCCTAATCGGGACAGCAGACACCGGGGAGCTGTTTTTT	CASSLIGTADTGELFF	TRBD1	.	TRBV9	TRBJ2-2
TGTGCCAGCAGCCGCAACAGCAGAGTGAACACTGAAGCTTTCTTT	CASSRNSRVNTEAFF	.	many	TRBV6-2/TRBV6-3	TRBJ1-1
TGTGCCAGCAGCTTAAATGGCTACACCTTC	CASSLNGYTF	.	.	TRBV7-2	TRBJ1-2
TGTGCCAGCAGTAGAAGTCCTGATGGCTATGGCTACACCTTC	CASSRSPDGYGYTF	.	.	TRBV12-3/TRBV12-4	TRBJ1-2
TGCAGTGCTAGAGAACTGACAGGGCGAAGCTATGGCTACACCTTC	CSARELTGRSYGYTF	TRBD1	many	TRBV20-1	TRBJ1-2
TGCAGCCCTCGGGAAGGAGAGACCCAGTACTTC	CSPREGETQYF	.	few	TRBV29-1	TRBJ2-5
TGTGCCAGTAGTCTTGGACAGGGATTTGCTGAAGCTTTCTTT	CASSLGQGFAEAFF	TRBD1	many	TRBV19	TRBJ1-1
TGTGCCAGCAGCTTTGGACCGGGGGGGAGCACAGATACGCAGTATTTT	CASSFGPGGSTDTQYF	TRBD2	few	TRBV7-2	TRBJ2-3
TGCGCCAGCAGCCCCCGGGCCGACACTGAAGCTTTCTTT	CASSPRADTEAFF	.	.	TRBV5-1	TRBJ1-1